The rows below give T cell receptor beta chains drawn from one sample of a study of blood T cells in healthy people across ages. MiXCR was run by TCRdb on the 5' RACE reads, yielding one entry per CDR3 protein. Of 1,300,000 or so distinct CDR3 sequences in the sample, approximately 63% were seen once. The sample consisted of blood. These receptors originate from a man between 18 and 29 years old in good health. The CDR3 runs from the conserved cysteine through the conserved F or W. A D gene is named only where the DNA matches it firmly. Part of the rows lack a size; the others show once, few, many or a class for expanded clones.

TRBV5-4	TRBJ1-2	TRBD1	-	TGTGCCAGCAGGCCGACAGGGATGAACTATGGCTACACCTTC	CASRPTGMNYGYTF
TRBV6-1	TRBJ2-7	-	once	TGTGCCAGCAGTGAATGGGGGTTAGGATACGAGCAGTACTTC	CASSEWGLGYEQYF
TRBV12-3/TRBV12-4	TRBJ1-2	-	few	TGTGCCAGCACCCAGAGGTTCGGCAGGGGTTATGAGGACTATGGCTACACCTTC	CASTQRFGRGYEDYGYTF
TRBV7-8	TRBJ2-7	-	-	TGTGCCAGCAGCCCTTCGACAGTCTACGAGCAGTACTTC	CASSPSTVYEQYF
TRBV4-3	TRBJ2-5	TRBD2	-	TGCGCCAGCAGCCAAGAAAGGGTGGTAGCGGGGGCCCAAGAGACCCAGTACTTC	CASSQERVVAGAQETQYF
TRBV4-2	TRBJ2-4	TRBD2	-	TGTGCCAGCAGCCAAGATACGCTAGCGGTTGGGTACTTC	CASSQDTLAVGYF
TRBV11-2	TRBJ1-1	TRBD1	-	TGTGCCAGCAGCAAGACAGGGAGGGACACTGAAGCTTTCTTT	CASSKTGRDTEAFF
TRBV12-3/TRBV12-4	TRBJ1-1	-	few	TGTGCCAGCAGTTCCTCGGAGGGGAATGAAGCTTTCTTT	CASSSSEGNEAFF
TRBV7-2	TRBJ2-7	-	many	TGTGCCAGCAGCTCGGCCGGAGGCTCCTACGAGCAGTACTTC	CASSSAGGSYEQYF
TRBV29-1	TRBJ2-1	-	few	TGCAGCGCACATACTAGCTCCTATGAGCAGTTCTTC	CSAHTSSYEQFF
TRBV9	TRBJ2-6	-	-	TGTGCCAGCAGCGCCTCACAGGGCTCTGGGGCCAACGTCCTGACTTTC	CASSASQGSGANVLTF
TRBV7-9	TRBJ1-1	-	-	TGTGCCAGCAGCTTGGGTCCTCAAGCTTTCTTT	CASSLGPQAFF
TRBV12-3/TRBV12-4	TRBJ2-7	TRBD1	-	TGTGCCAGCCTCAGGACAGGGACCTACGAGCAGTACTTC	CASLRTGTYEQYF
TRBV2	TRBJ2-1	-	few	TGTGCCAGCAGTGGCGTCTACAATGAGCAGTTCTTC	CASSGVYNEQFF
TRBV5-5	TRBJ1-4	-	-	TGTGCCAGCAGCTCCGGACCGGGGGGAGAGGAAAAACTGTTTTTT	CASSSGPGGEEKLFF
TRBV18	TRBJ1-2	-	-	TGTGCCAGCTCACCCGTCGTAAACTATGGCTACACCTTT	CASSPVVNYGYTF
TRBV3-1	TRBJ2-7	-	-	TGTGCCAGCAGCCAAGATACTCTCTCCTACGAGCAGTACTTC	CASSQDTLSYEQYF
TRBV2	TRBJ1-1	TRBD1	-	TGTGCCAGCAGTGACAGGGGGCAAGTCACTGAAGCTTTCTTT	CASSDRGQVTEAFF
TRBV11-2	TRBJ2-7	TRBD1	-	TGTGCCAGCAGCCCACGGACAGGTTCTATCTACGAGCAGTACTTC	CASSPRTGSIYEQYF
TRBV9	TRBJ2-6	-	-	TGTGCCAGCAGCGCTCCAGGCGGTGGGGCCAACGTCCTGACTTTC	CASSAPGGGANVLTF
TRBV12-3/TRBV12-4	TRBJ2-5	-	few	TGTGCCAGCACACCGGGACCCCAAGAGACCCAGTACTTC	CASTPGPQETQYF
TRBV4-3	TRBJ2-7	TRBD1	-	TGCGCCAGCAGCCAAGATCCTGCAGGGGACAGCAGTTACGAGCAGTACTTC	CASSQDPAGDSSYEQYF
TRBV6-5	TRBJ2-3	TRBD2	once	TGTGCCAGCAGTTACTCCCCTCTACTAGCGGGAGGAACAGATACGCAGTATTTT	CASSYSPLLAGGTDTQYF
TRBV3-1	TRBJ2-1	TRBD1	-	TGTGCCAGCAGCCAAACCCAGGGGGCATGGAATGAGCAGTTCTTC	CASSQTQGAWNEQFF
TRBV25-1	TRBJ2-3	TRBD2	-	TGTGCCAGCAGTCCCGGGACTAGCGGAATTAGCACAGATACGCAGTATTTT	CASSPGTSGISTDTQYF
TRBV29-1	TRBJ2-7	-	-	TGCAGCGTGAAGGGGGGCTCCGAGCAGTACTTC	CSVKGGSEQYF
TRBV6-6	TRBJ2-1	-	-	TGTGCCAGCAGACTAGGGGGATTGGGGTACGGTGAGCAGTTCTTC	CASRLGGLGYGEQFF
TRBV2	TRBJ2-7	TRBD1	-	TGTGCCAGCAGTGACTCGGGACAGGGGTTATACGAGCAGTACTTC	CASSDSGQGLYEQYF
TRBV20-1	TRBJ2-4	TRBD1	-	TGCAGTGCTAGAGCAGACAGGGCAAACATTCAGTACTTC	CSARADRANIQYF
TRBV11-2	TRBJ2-6	-	-	TGTGCCAGCAGCGTCGACAGGTCCTCTGGGGCCAACGTCCTGACTTTC	CASSVDRSSGANVLTF
TRBV20-1	TRBJ2-3	TRBD2	-	TGCAGTGCCCCGATTGGGCGAGCGGGAATGGATACGCAGTATTTT	CSAPIGRAGMDTQYF
TRBV7-2	TRBJ2-3	TRBD2	-	TGTGCCTGCAGCTTAGCGGTCGCTAGCGGGACCCAACCAGCACGTGATACGCAGTATTTT	CACSLAVASGTQPARDTQYF
TRBV11-2	TRBJ2-1	TRBD2	few	TGTGCCAGCAGCCGGAGCTCTAGCGGGAATGAGCAGTTCTTC	CASSRSSSGNEQFF
TRBV27	TRBJ2-1	-	few	TGTGCCAGCAGCCCCGGTGCAGGGGTTTACAATGAACAGTTCTTC	CASSPGAGVYNEQFF
TRBV2	TRBJ2-6	-	-	TGTGCCAGCAGTGTAGTGGCAGGGACCTCTGGGGCCAACGTCCTGACTTTC	CASSVVAGTSGANVLTF
TRBV6-5	TRBJ2-3	TRBD2	-	TGTACCAGCAGTGACCGCGGGAGGCCCACAGATACGCAGTATTTT	CTSSDRGRPTDTQYF
TRBV24-1	TRBJ2-7	-	-	TGTGCCACCAGTGAGTCAAACAGGCGAAATGAGCAGTACTTC	CATSESNRRNEQYF
TRBV12-3/TRBV12-4	TRBJ2-6	-	few	TGTGCCAGCAGTTTTGGTTCAGGGGTTTTATCTGGGGCCAACGTCCTGACTTTC	CASSFGSGVLSGANVLTF
TRBV5-5	TRBJ2-7	TRBD2	-	TGTGCCAGCAGGAGCGGGGATTCCTACGAGCAGTACTTC	CASRSGDSYEQYF
TRBV11-2	TRBJ2-5	TRBD1	-	TGTGCCAGCAGCTTGGGTGAGGGGGCGACCCAGTACTTC	CASSLGEGATQYF
TRBV9	TRBJ2-7	-	-	TGTGCCAGCAGCGTAGTAGGGAATGAGGGCTACGAGCAGTACTTC	CASSVVGNEGYEQYF
TRBV28	TRBJ2-5	TRBD1	-	TGTGCCAGCAGTTTGACAGGGGAGTACCAAGAGACCCAGTACTTC	CASSLTGEYQETQYF
TRBV9	TRBJ2-3	TRBD2	once	TGTGCCAGCAGCGCCCATCCCCGGGGGGAGAGCACAGATACGCAGTATTTT	CASSAHPRGESTDTQYF
TRBV9	TRBJ1-2	TRBD1	few	TGTGCCAGCAGCGTTGGACAGGGGGACTATGGCTACACCTTC	CASSVGQGDYGYTF
TRBV9	TRBJ2-3	-	-	TGTGCCAGCAGCGTCGGCCTACAGGTGGGAACTCGCACAGATACGCAGTATTTT	CASSVGLQVGTRTDTQYF
TRBV5-1	TRBJ2-3	TRBD1	-	TGCGCCAGCAGCTCCCAGACAGGGACGAGCACAGATACGCAGTATTTT	CASSSQTGTSTDTQYF
TRBV20-1	TRBJ2-7	-	many	TGCAGCGCTTCCGGCCCCTACGAGCAGTACTTC	CSASGPYEQYF
TRBV3-1	TRBJ2-7	-	-	TGTGCCAGCAGCCAAGAACTCAATGACTACGAGCAGTACTTC	CASSQELNDYEQYF
TRBV15	TRBJ2-1	-	-	TGTGCCAGCAGCTTAGCTCGGGTAGAGCAGTTCTTC	CASSLARVEQFF
TRBV20-1	TRBJ2-1	-	-	TGCAGTGCTAGAGATGACAGGACTAGTGCTGAGCAGTTCTTC	CSARDDRTSAEQFF
TRBV27	TRBJ2-7	-	-	TGTGCCAGCAGTTTATCGGGGGCAGCTCTCTACGAGCAGTACTTC	CASSLSGAALYEQYF
TRBV6-5	TRBJ1-2	-	-	TGTGCCAGCAGTTATCGAGGGAGCTACTATGGCTACACCTTC	CASSYRGSYYGYTF
TRBV7-2	TRBJ2-7	-	-	TGTGCCAGCAGCTTAGCGCCAGGGGTCTCCTACGAGCAGTACTTC	CASSLAPGVSYEQYF
TRBV10-3	TRBJ2-5	-	few	TGTGCCATCAGGAGCGGTGGCGGCGAGACCCAGTACTTC	CAIRSGGGETQYF